This T cell receptor beta chain emerged from a study of blood T cell repertoires in COVID-19. Across the whole study: The analysed material was cDNA or gDNA that came from T cells, B-cell-depleted T cells, or PBMCs.

CDR1 and CDR2 (germline): LNHDA, SQIVND (reference sequence). Trimming cost V 10 bases and J 8 bases, with 17 bases left between them. The CDR3 length is 12 residues. Using immunoSEQ multiplex PCR, the repertoire was profiled, and TCRdb retains in-frame clones only, with some absent. The data contain about 270,000 clones, under 90% of them singletons. This sequence originates from a woman aged 18-35 years with acute or convalescent COVID-19. The sample consisted of peripheral blood. The chain carries TRBV19 and TRBJ1-2, with D uncertain. For the CDR3, the DNA is TGTGCCACCTACTCGCCCGAGAGGGGCTACACCTTC. It encodes CATYSPERGYTF.